This T cell receptor beta chain was sequenced during a study of blood T cell repertoires in COVID-19. Study in general: Acute and convalescent COVID-19 specimens originated in the United States, Italy and Spain. Sample material is recorded as cDNA or gDNA derived from T cells, B-cell-depleted T cells, or PBMCs.

Per the original methods: How many nucleated cells were present was estimated from reference gene primer amplification. The protocol was immunoSEQ multiplex PCR, while the TCRdb copy is restricted to in-frame clones and leaves out a portion. V and J calls and clone size are those listed in that table; D and trimming were worked out from the DNA. Among 100,000 or so clones listed, 70% to 85% were seen once. The CDR3 covers 16 residues. CDR1 and CDR2 (germline): SGHRS, YFSETQ. Trimming stripped 6 bases from V and 6 bases from J, with 23 bases between. The rearrangement uses TRBV5-1 and TRBJ2-3; TRBD1 might be the D (6 bases). The specimen was peripheral blood. This clonotype was sampled from a man aged 70 or older with active or convalescent COVID-19. The CDR3, as DNA: TGCGCCAGCACATCGATCCCGGGACAAAGGGGGGATACGCAGTATTTT. Its protein product is CASTSIPGQRGDTQYF. Full variable domain (outside the CDR3, taken from reference TRBV5-1 and TRBJ2-3): KAGVTQTPRYLIKTRGQQVTLSCSPISGHRSVSWYQQTPGQGLQFLFEYFSETQRNKGNFPGRFSGRQFSNSRSEMNVSTLELGDSALYLCASTSIPGQRGDTQYFGPGTRLTVL.